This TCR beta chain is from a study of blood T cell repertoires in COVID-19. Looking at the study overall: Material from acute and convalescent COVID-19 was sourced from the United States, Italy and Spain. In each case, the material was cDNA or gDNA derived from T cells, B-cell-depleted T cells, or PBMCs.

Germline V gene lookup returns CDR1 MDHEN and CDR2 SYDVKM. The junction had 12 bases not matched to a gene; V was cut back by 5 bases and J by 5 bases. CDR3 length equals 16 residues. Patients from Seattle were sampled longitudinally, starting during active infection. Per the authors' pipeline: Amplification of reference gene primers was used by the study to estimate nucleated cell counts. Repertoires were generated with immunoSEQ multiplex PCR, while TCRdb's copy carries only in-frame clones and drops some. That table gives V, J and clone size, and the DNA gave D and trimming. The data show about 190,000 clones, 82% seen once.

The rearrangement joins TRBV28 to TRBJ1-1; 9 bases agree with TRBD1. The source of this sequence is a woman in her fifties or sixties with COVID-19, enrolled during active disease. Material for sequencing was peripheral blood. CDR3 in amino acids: CASSPIEQGAKTEAFF. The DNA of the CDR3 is TGTGCCAGCAGTCCAATAGAACAGGGGGCCAAGACTGAAGCTTTCTTT.